One and the same sample provided the 20 T cell receptor beta chains below, sequenced in a study of T cell responses to AZD1222 COVID-19 vaccine. TCRdb keeps only in-frame clones here, not all; method: immunoSEQ multiplex PCR. The sample has approximately 85,000 clones; approximately 86% are singletons. Sequencing was performed on peripheral blood, taken on day 0 of AZD1222 vaccination. The receptors come from an adult in good health.

The V gene is TRBV14, the J gene TRBJ2-4; no reliable D call. Deletions cut 2 bases from V and 9 bases from J, with 5 bases between. This CDR3 contains 11 residues. Germline lookup yields CDR1 SGHDN and CDR2 FVKESK. The CDR3 loop is CASSQSFIQYF. In DNA form, the CDR3 reads TGTGCCAGCAGCCAAAGTTTCATTCAGTACTTC.

The V call is TRBV2, the J call TRBJ1-5; D possibly corresponds to TRBD1 (5 bases). With 7 bases removed from V and 2 bases from J, the gap between germline ends came to 12 bases. CDR3 length: 14 residues. Germline-derived CDR1 and CDR2 are SNHLY and FYNNEI. CDR3 protein: CASMGRVGNQPQHF. CDR3 nucleotide sequence: TGTGCCAGCATGGGCAGGGTTGGCAATCAGCCCCAGCATTTT. The full variable domain, in which reference TRBV2 and TRBJ1-5 provide the parts outside the CDR3, is EPEVTQTPSHQVTQMGQEVILRCVPISNHLYFYWYRQILGQKVEFLVSFYNNEISEKSEIFDDQFSVERPDGSNFTLKIRSTKLEDSAMYFCASMGRVGNQPQHFGDGTRLSIL.

J is TRBJ2-6 and V is TRBV10-3; D ambiguous. Deletions cut 10 bases from V and 4 bases from J, with 11 bases between. Germline lookup yields CDR1 ENHRY and CDR2 SYGVKD. The CDR3 is 13 residues long. The CDR3 sequence is CATEVAGANVLTF. The CDR3 bases are TGTGCCACTGAGGTTGCCGGGGCCAACGTCCTGACTTTC.

This clone appeared a few times. V usage is TRBV2 and J usage is TRBJ1-2; no definite D call. This CDR3 contains 15 residues. V dropped 0 bases and J dropped 8 bases, with 16 bases sitting between them. From germline, CDR1 is SNHLY and CDR2 FYNNEI. For the CDR3, the DNA is TGTGCCAGCAGTGAAGCGCTTCAAAGCAGCATGGGCTACACCTTC. It specifies CASSEALQSSMGYTF.

CDR3 residues: CASSLGGGNQPQHF. The CDR3 coding sequence is TGTGCCAGCAGTTTGGGCGGGGGGAATCAGCCCCAGCATTTT. The rearrangement links TRBV27 to TRBJ1-5; possible D gene TRBD1, 5 bases. This CDR3 region has 14 residues. Between the trimmed V and J ends, which lost 3 bases and 4 bases, there was a span of 10 bases. Germline V gives CDR1 MNHEY, CDR2 SMNVEV (reference sequence).

This chain connects TRBV3-1 (or the pseudogene TRBV3-2) to TRBJ2-3; no definite D call. The CDR3 has 13 amino acids. Trimming removed 1 base at V and 9 bases at J, with 11 bases between. CDR1 is LGHDT and CDR2 is YNNKEL in the germline V gene (reference sequence). CDR3: CASSQGLRGTQYF. CDR3 coding DNA: TGTGCCAGCAGCCAAGGACTCCGAGGCACGCAGTATTTT.

This clone has more than one count but fewer than ten. V gene TRBV7-2 combines with J gene TRBJ1-2; TRBD1 might be the D (5 bases). The V gene's germline CDR1 is SGHTA and CDR2 FQGNSA. The ends were cut back, 1 base at V and 3 bases at J, with 18 bases in the middle. The CDR3 has 17 amino acids. CDR3 amino acids: CASSLGRDPNPHYGYTF. In DNA, the CDR3 is TGTGCCAGCAGCTTAGGAAGGGACCCTAACCCCCACTATGGCTACACCTTC.

This rearrangement joins TRBV7-2 to TRBJ2-4; D not resolved. Trimming took 5 bases from V and 8 from J, leaving 13 bases between them. Germline V lookup: CDR1 SGHTA, CDR2 FQGNSA. This CDR3 has 13 amino acids. Here the CDR3 DNA reads TGTGCCAGCAGCGCCGGACCGGCGGACATTCAGTACTTC. This gives the protein CASSAGPADIQYF. Full variable domain (missing parts from reference TRBV7-2 and TRBJ2-4): GAGVSQSPSNKVTEKGKDVELRCDPISGHTALYWYRQSLGQGLEFLIYFQGNSAPDKSGLPSDRFSAERTGGSVSTLTIQRTQQEDSAVYLCASSAGPADIQYFGAGTRLSVL.

The rearrangement joins TRBV5-1 to TRBJ1-1; 8 positions match TRBD1. The germline CDR1 and CDR2 sequences are SGHRS and YFSETQ. V was clipped by 5 bases and J by 4 bases; unmatched bases: 4. CDR3 length equals 13 residues. The CDR3: CASRFTGGTEAFF. The CDR3 bases are TGCGCCAGCAGATTTACAGGGGGCACTGAAGCTTTCTTT.

V is TRBV9 and J is TRBJ1-1; possibly TRBD1 for D (5 bases). Per the germline V gene, CDR1 is SGDLS and CDR2 is YYNGEE. Trimming removed 6 bases from V and 5 bases from J, with 17 bases in between. The CDR3 spans 14 residues. CDR3 in amino acids: CASTTDGGGTEAFF. In DNA, the CDR3 is TGTGCCAGCACCACGGATGGGGGGGGTACTGAAGCTTTCTTT.

The V gene is TRBV20-1, the J gene TRBJ2-7; 9 bases fit TRBD2. Unmatched junction bases numbered 11, after V lost 3 bases and J lost 2 bases. The CDR3 is 16 amino acids. Germline-derived CDR1 and CDR2 are DFQATT and SNEGSKA (reference sequence). The CDR3 sequence is CSASSLAGKGPYEQYF. The CDR3 DNA sequence: TGCAGTGCTAGTTCCCTAGCGGGAAAGGGCCCCTACGAGCAGTACTTC.

The gene calls are TRBV20-1 and TRBJ2-2; D may be TRBD1 or TRBD2 (5 bases each). The V and J ends lost 3 bases and 8 bases respectively, with 13 bases between them. CDR3 size: 13 residues. CDR1 and CDR2 from the germline V gene are DFQATT and SNEGSKA (reference sequence). The CDR3 region is CSASVGARGELFF. For the CDR3, the DNA is TGCAGTGCTAGTGTCGGGGCTCGGGGGGAGCTGTTTTTT.

This clone was recorded a few times. The chain has TRBV2 and TRBJ1-4; D gene uncertain. The germline gives CDR1 SNHLY, CDR2 FYNNEI. The CDR3 spans 15 residues. V was clipped by 3 bases and J by 8 bases, with 16 bases between them. The CDR3 nucleotides are TGTGCCAGCAGTGAGTCCCAACAGTGGCGGGAAAAACTGTTTTTT. It encodes CASSESQQWREKLFF. Full variable domain (missing parts from reference TRBV2 and TRBJ1-4): EPEVTQTPSHQVTQMGQEVILRCVPISNHLYFYWYRQILGQKVEFLVSFYNNEISEKSEIFDDQFSVERPDGSNFTLKIRSTKLEDSAMYFCASSESQQWREKLFFGSGTQLSVL.

V and J are TRBV7-9 and TRBJ1-2, with D perhaps matching TRBD1 (6 bases). The CDR3 sequence is 17 residues long. Germline V gives CDR1 SEHNR, CDR2 FQNEAQ (reference sequence). V lost 4 bases and J 4 bases, leaving 22 bases between the germline ends. This CDR3 is CASSSNNRGSPLYGYTF. The CDR3 DNA sequence: TGTGCCAGCAGCTCGAATAATAGGGGGTCCCCTCTCTATGGCTACACCTTC.

The CDR3 bases are TGTGCCACCCCAATACGTCTGACCCCCTACGAGCAGTACTTC. Its protein is CATPIRLTPYEQYF. V and J are TRBV24-1 and TRBJ2-7, with no clear D. Trimming took off 9 bases at V and 2 bases at J, with 16 bases between the two ends. The V gene's germline CDR1 is KGHDR and CDR2 SFDVKD. CDR3 size: 14 residues.

V gene TRBV11-2 combines with J gene TRBJ2-2; 7 bases agree with TRBD1. The CDR3 runs 12 residues. The junction had 7 bases not matched to a gene; V was cut back by 4 bases and J by 14 bases. CDR1 is SGHAT and CDR2 is FQNNGV in the germline V gene. The CDR3 DNA reads as TGTGCCAGCAGCTCGCCAGACAGGGTACTGTTTTTT. Amino acids: CASSSPDRVLFF.

The V and J genes are TRBV7-8 and TRBJ2-1; 8 nucleotides match TRBD2. The V and J ends lost 2 bases and 11 bases, in that order; junction bases with no gene match: 17. Germline V CDR1 and CDR2: SGHVS, FQNEAQ. The CDR3 runs to 17 residues. CDR3 coding DNA: TGTGCCAGCAGCTTACCTGCGACTAGCGCTCAAAACAAGCAGCAGTTCTTC. This sequence encodes CASSLPATSAQNKQQFF.

The V and J genes are TRBV7-3 and TRBJ2-3; D is uncertain. V was clipped by 5 bases and J by 1 base, with 10 bases between them. The CDR3 loop spans 14 amino acids. The germline gives CDR1 SGHTA, CDR2 FQGTGA. CDR3 DNA: TGTGCCAGCAGCATTACGCCCGGCACAGATACGCAGTATTTT. Translating gives CASSITPGTDTQYF. Drawing the rest from reference TRBV7-3 and TRBJ2-3, the complete variable domain is GAGVSQTPSNKVTEKGKYVELRCDPISGHTALYWYRQSLGQGPEFLIYFQGTGAADDSGLPNDRFFAVRPEGSVSTLKIQRTERGDSAVYLCASSITPGTDTQYFGPGTRLTVL.

V gene TRBV11-2 combines with J gene TRBJ2-6; tentatively, D is TRBD1 or TRBD2 (6 bases each). Deletions cut 8 bases from V and 3 bases from J, with 8 bases between. The CDR3 totals 13 residues. Germline assignment: CDR1 SGHAT and CDR2 FQNNGV. CDR3 region: CASRGLGANVLTF. The CDR3 DNA follows: TGTGCCAGCCGGGGGCTTGGGGCCAACGTCCTGACTTTC.

V is TRBV24-1 and J is TRBJ2-7; 12 positions match TRBD2. The CDR3 totals 17 residues. Looked up from germline, CDR1 is KGHDR and CDR2 is SFDVKD. V dropped 6 bases and J dropped 3; count of bases not matched to a gene: 11. The CDR3 region has the DNA TGTGCCACCAGTCTAGGACTAGCGGGGAAACTAAACTACGAGCAGTACTTC. Encoded protein: CATSLGLAGKLNYEQYF.